These T cell receptor beta chains were read from a single sample in a study of T cells in localized non-small cell lung cancer. Method: immunoSEQ multiplex PCR; TCRdb's copy keeps in-frame clones and lacks some. The sample lists over 50,000 clones, 85% to 90% occurring once. The specimen was peripheral blood, collected before any cancer treatment. The receptors derive from a woman aged 35 to 70 with stage I lung adenocarcinoma. Each CDR3 is given with its conserved first and last residue. Size values are once, few and many counts, or a class for expanded clones, and some rows have none.

J gene	V gene	clone size	CDR3 protein
TRBJ1-4	TRBV7-9	.	CASTGAWGEKLFF
TRBJ2-2	TRBV19	.	CASETGTENTGELFF
TRBJ1-1	TRBV6-1	.	CASSQGYSMVTEAFF
TRBJ2-2	TRBV5-4	.	CASSLARLAGGETGELFF
TRBJ1-4	TRBV19	.	CASSIGTTNEKLFF
TRBJ2-3	TRBV9	.	CASSVATGGLGQYF
TRBJ2-7	TRBV18	once	CASSPPSVEPYEQYF
TRBJ2-7	TRBV6-6	.	CASSPQGASSYEQYF
TRBJ1-3	TRBV5-1	once	CASSLAGEEAGNTIYF
TRBJ1-5	TRBV6-1	.	CASSEGQVSNQPQHF
TRBJ2-3	TRBV5-1	.	CASSEKVRGDTQYF
TRBJ2-2	TRBV5-4	.	CASSSMDRTNTGELFF
TRBJ2-7	TRBV7-9	.	CASSARTTREQYF
TRBJ1-2	TRBV6-5	.	CASRPRDRASYGYTF
TRBJ1-5	TRBV6-5	once	CASSVGQGEQPQHF
TRBJ2-1	TRBV4-1	.	CASSQVNMLKFDEQFF
TRBJ2-1	TRBV9	.	CASSVDSLYNEQFF
TRBJ1-6	TRBV13	.	CASSRPGTGDNSPLHF
TRBJ2-7	TRBV5-8	.	CASSRQGEQYF
TRBJ2-1	TRBV7-8	.	CASSPEGEQFF
TRBJ2-7	TRBV13	.	CASSTYSYEQYF
TRBJ1-4	TRBV29-1	.	CSVNAGGLEKLFF
TRBJ1-1	TRBV5-1	.	CASSPDRDYSEAFF
TRBJ1-2	TRBV27	once	CASGRSPNYGYTF
TRBJ1-1	TRBV19	.	CASSKRGQGETFF
TRBJ2-5	TRBV2	.	CASSGRPQGDDRETQYF
TRBJ2-1	TRBV2	.	CASNGGRANNEQFF
TRBJ1-2	TRBV5-4	.	CASSPQRTGDGYTF
TRBJ2-3	TRBV7-8	.	CASSFTRGTSGSTDTQYF
TRBJ2-3	TRBV9	.	CASSPIERGGPDTQYF
TRBJ1-2	TRBV28	.	CASSRSTGNYGYTF
TRBJ1-5	TRBV10-1	.	CASRGGFPYSNQPQHF
TRBJ1-6	TRBV9	.	CASSTVGVYNSPLHF
TRBJ1-1	TRBV10-2	.	CASRGTNTEAFF
TRBJ2-5	TRBV5-8	.	CASSLAGRGQGETQYF
TRBJ1-1	TRBV19	.	CASSTSPNRGRTEAFF
TRBJ1-1	TRBV6-6	.	CASSDRQINTEAFF
TRBJ2-2	TRBV4-3	.	CASSLLPGTGFLAGELFF
TRBJ1-4	TRBV7-2	.	CASSARGGPEEKLFF
TRBJ2-3	TRBV6-5	.	CASRPTGGPTDTQYF
TRBJ2-7	TRBV7-9	.	CASSLRQGQYEQYF
TRBJ2-7	TRBV5-1	.	CASSPRTGDNEQYF
TRBJ2-3	TRBV7-6	.	CASSLLNSQDTQYF
TRBJ2-1	TRBV6-1	.	CASSERDNEQFF
TRBJ2-1	TRBV19	.	CASRSRDSSYNEQFF
TRBJ2-5	TRBV15	.	CATSGARGLRETQYF
TRBJ1-1	TRBV6-5	.	CASSYLGVRNTEAFF
TRBJ2-2	TRBV28	.	CASTPGGGARTGELFF
TRBJ2-2	TRBV27	.	CASSWTGGYTGELFF
TRBJ2-7	TRBV6-4	.	CARAGGDYEQYF
TRBJ2-7	TRBV6-1	once	CATTPRGLNYEQYF
TRBJ2-1	TRBV28	.	CASIRAAYNEQFF
TRBJ2-5	TRBV7-2	.	CASSLGQGIAETQYF
TRBJ2-5	TRBV19	few	CASTLGAEETQYF
TRBJ2-2	TRBV7-3	.	CASSPSGGGGNGELFF
TRBJ2-1	TRBV5-4	.	CASSWSGGPGEQFF
TRBJ2-2	TRBV7-2	.	CASSSAGGRVLGELFF
TRBJ2-5	TRBV28	.	CASSWTDHQETQYF
TRBJ1-2	TRBV25-1	.	CASSEVAGDNYGYTF